This T cell receptor beta chain came from a study of cytomegalovirus exposure and HLA in healthy donors. The PCR employed 60 Vbeta primers together with 13 Jbeta primers. Sequencing was performed with immunoSEQ multiplex PCR; in TCRdb, only in-frame clones are kept and a portion is missing. The sample includes tens of thousands of clones, roughly three quarters of them seen just once. Germline assignment: CDR1 MNHNS and CDR2 SASEGT. V was clipped by 5 bases and J by 2 bases, with 10 bases between them. This CDR3 region has 13 residues. Sequenced input: PBMCs. This clonotype originated in a middle-aged man in good health and CMV-seronegative. The rearrangement links TRBV6-1 to TRBJ2-7; maybe TRBD2 (5 bases). CDR3 coding DNA: TGTGCCAGCAGTCCGAGGGAAACCTACGAGCAGTACTTC. It translates to CASSPRETYEQYF.